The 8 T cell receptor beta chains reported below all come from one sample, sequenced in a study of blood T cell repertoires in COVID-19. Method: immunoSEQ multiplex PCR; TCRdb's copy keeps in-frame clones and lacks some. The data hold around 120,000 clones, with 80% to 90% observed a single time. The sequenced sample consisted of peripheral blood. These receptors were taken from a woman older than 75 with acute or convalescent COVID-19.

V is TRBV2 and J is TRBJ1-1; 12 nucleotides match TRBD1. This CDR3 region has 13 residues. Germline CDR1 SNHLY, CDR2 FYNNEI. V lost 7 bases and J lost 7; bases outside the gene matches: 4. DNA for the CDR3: TGTGCCAGCATGGGACAGGGGGCAGGTGAAGCTTTCTTT. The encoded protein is CASMGQGAGEAFF.

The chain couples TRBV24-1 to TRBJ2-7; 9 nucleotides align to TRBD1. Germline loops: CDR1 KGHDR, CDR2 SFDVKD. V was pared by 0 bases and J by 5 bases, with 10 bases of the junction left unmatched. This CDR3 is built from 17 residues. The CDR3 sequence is CATSDLRPDRGWNEQYF. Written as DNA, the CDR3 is TGTGCCACCAGTGATTTGAGACCCGACAGGGGGTGGAACGAGCAGTACTTC.

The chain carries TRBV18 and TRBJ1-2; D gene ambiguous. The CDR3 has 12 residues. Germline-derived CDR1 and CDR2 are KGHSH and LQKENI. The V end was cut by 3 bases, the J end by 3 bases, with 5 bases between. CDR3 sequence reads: CASSPADYGYTF. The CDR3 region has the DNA TGTGCCAGCTCACCGGCGGACTATGGCTACACCTTC.

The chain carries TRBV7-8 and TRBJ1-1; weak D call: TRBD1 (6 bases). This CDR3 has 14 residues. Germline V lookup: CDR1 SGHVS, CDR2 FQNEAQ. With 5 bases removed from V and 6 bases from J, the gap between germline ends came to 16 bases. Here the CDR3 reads CASSGTGQFPEAFF. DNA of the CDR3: TGTGCCAGCAGCGGAACAGGGCAGTTCCCTGAAGCTTTCTTT. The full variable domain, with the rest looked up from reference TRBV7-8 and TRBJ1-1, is GAGVSQSPRYKVAKRGQDVALRCDPISGHVSLFWYQQALGQGPEFLTYFQNEAQLDKSGLPSDRFFAERPEGSVSTLKIQRTQQEDSAVYLCASSGTGQFPEAFFGQGTRLTVV.

The CDR3 loop is CASSFNGGYEQYF. Here the CDR3 DNA reads TGCGCCAGCAGCTTCAACGGGGGTTACGAGCAGTACTTC. This chain uses TRBV5-1 with TRBJ2-7, with D maybe TRBD2 (6 bases). V gave up 2 bases and J gave up 4 bases, with 10 bases separating them. CDR1 is SGHRS and CDR2 is YFSETQ in the germline V gene. The CDR3 is 13 amino acids.

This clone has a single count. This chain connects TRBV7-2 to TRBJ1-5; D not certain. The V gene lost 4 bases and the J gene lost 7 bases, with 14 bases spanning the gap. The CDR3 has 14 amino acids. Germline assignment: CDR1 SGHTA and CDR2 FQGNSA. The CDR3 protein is CASSSGRGAQPQHF. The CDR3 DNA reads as TGTGCCAGCAGCTCAGGACGGGGTGCCCAGCCCCAGCATTTT.

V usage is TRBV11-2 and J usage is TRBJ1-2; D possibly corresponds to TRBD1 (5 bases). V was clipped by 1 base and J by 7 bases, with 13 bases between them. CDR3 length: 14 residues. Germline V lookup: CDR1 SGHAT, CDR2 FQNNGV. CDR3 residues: CASSLGPGSAGYTF. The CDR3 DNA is TGTGCCAGCAGCTTAGGTCCAGGGTCAGCTGGCTACACCTTC.

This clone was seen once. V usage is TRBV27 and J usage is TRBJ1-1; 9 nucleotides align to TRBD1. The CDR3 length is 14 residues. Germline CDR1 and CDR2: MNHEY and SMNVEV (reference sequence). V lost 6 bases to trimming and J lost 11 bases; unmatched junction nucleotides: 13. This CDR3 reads CASSSGTGYFGAFF. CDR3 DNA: TGTGCCAGCAGCTCCGGGACAGGGTACTTTGGCGCTTTCTTT.